This T cell receptor (beta chain) was recovered during a study of lymphopenia after photon versus proton radiotherapy. This CDR3 comprises 15 residues. CDR1 SGHTA and CDR2 FQGNSA come from the germline V gene. V dropped 2 bases and J dropped 1 base, with 12 bases sitting between them. Assay: immunoSEQ multiplex PCR; the TCRdb copy retains only in-frame clones and omits some. The sample includes some 64,000 clones, around 87% seen only once; the top ten take about 13%. This rearrangement joins TRBV7-2 to TRBJ2-7; D unclear. The receptor was isolated from an elderly man with esophageal cancer. Sequencing used peripheral blood, obtained from a patient treated with proton-based radiotherapy. CDR3 amino acids: CASSLLGQLSYEQYF. CDR3 DNA sequence: TGTGCCAGCAGCTTACTTGGGCAGCTTTCCTACGAGCAGTACTTC. The full variable domain, with the rest looked up from reference TRBV7-2 and TRBJ2-7, is GAGVSQSPSNKVTEKGKDVELRCDPISGHTALYWYRQSLGQGLEFLIYFQGNSAPDKSGLPSDRFSAERTGGSVSTLTIQRTQQEDSAVYLCASSLLGQLSYEQYFGPGTRLTVT.